The 10 T cell receptor beta chains below all came from one sample that was sequenced in a study of T cells in Graves' hyperthyroidism and ophthalmopathy. What was amplified from RNA transcripts were TCR beta CDR3 regions. The HTBI set primed first-round TCR CDR3 RT-PCR. Using its own MiXCR run on the multiplex PCR reads, TCRdb lists one record per CDR3 protein. The sample has some 620,000 distinct CDR3 sequences; roughly 17% are singletons. Sample: blood. Receptors originate from a woman aged 25 to 45 with Graves' hyperthyroidism.

This clonotype has ten or more counts. The gene calls are TRBV6-2 or TRBV6-3 and TRBJ2-7; 11 nucleotides line up with TRBD2. The ends lost 6 bases at V and 4 bases at J; junction bases unmatched: 5. The germline V gene has CDR1 MNHEY and CDR2 SVGEGT. CDR3 size: 14 residues. CDR3: CASSPSGRKYEQYF. CDR3 DNA sequence: TGTGCCAGCAGCCCTAGCGGGAGGAAATACGAGCAGTACTTC.

This clonotype was detected only a few times. This chain joins TRBV12-3 or TRBV12-4 and TRBJ2-1, with TRBD1 as a possible D gene (8 bases). The CDR3 consists of 17 residues. Between the trimmed V and J ends, which lost 6 bases and 4 bases, there was a span of 22 bases. As DNA, the CDR3 is TGTGCCAGCAGGGCCAAGAGTACAGGGGGGGGTTACAATGAGCAGTTCTTC. Encoded protein: CASRAKSTGGGYNEQFF.

This clonotype has at least ten counts. The chain uses TRBV7-2 and TRBJ2-2, with a weak D call TRBD1 (6 bases). This CDR3 is built from 17 residues. Germline-derived CDR1 and CDR2 are SGHTA and FQGNSA. Trimming stripped 1 base from V and 6 bases from J, with 18 bases between. The CDR3 loop reads CASSLGYLQGSAGELFF. The CDR3 region has the DNA TGTGCCAGCAGCTTAGGTTACTTACAGGGAAGCGCCGGGGAGCTGTTTTTT.

This clonotype was seen many times. The CDR3 DNA reads as TGTGCCAGCAGTTCGGGCGGGAGTGGGTCTGAGCAGTTCTTC. It is translated as CASSSGGSGSEQFF. The chain couples TRBV11-2 to TRBJ2-1; 7 nucleotides line up with TRBD2. CDR1 is SGHAT, CDR2 FQNNGV, per germline. J was trimmed by 9 bases and V by 6 bases; bases with no gene match: 11. The CDR3 runs 14 residues.

This clonotype was seen a few times. The CDR3 DNA follows: TGTGCCAGTAGTCAGGGAATTGACTATGGCTACACCTTC. This sequence encodes CASSQGIDYGYTF. The rearrangement joins TRBV19 to TRBJ1-2; D is perhaps TRBD1 (5 bases). CDR1 is LNHDA and CDR2 is SQIVND in the germline V gene (reference sequence). The ends were cut back, 5 bases at V and 3 bases at J, with 10 bases in the middle. The CDR3 has 13 residues.

This clonotype was recorded a few times. This chain links TRBV18 with TRBJ1-5, with a tentative D call TRBD1 (5 bases). The germline V gene encodes CDR1 KGHSH and CDR2 LQKENI. The V and J ends lost 8 bases and 3 bases respectively, with 14 bases between them. The CDR3 length is 14 residues. CDR3 DNA sequence: TGTGCCAGCGCAACCGGGACCCTCAATCAGCCCCAGCATTTT. It encodes CASATGTLNQPQHF.

A word on this clonotype: This may arise from a read error, as a much more abundant clone is one base away. This chain connects TRBV2 to TRBJ2-3; D call uncertain. Germline V CDR1 and CDR2: SNHLY, FYNNEI. The CDR3 runs to 13 residues. Written as DNA, the CDR3 is TGTGTCAGCAGCCCCGTGGCCACAGATACGCAGTATTTT. This gives the protein CVSSPVATDTQYF.

The V and J genes are TRBV30 and TRBJ1-5, with D unclear. The V gene lost 1 base and the J gene lost 1 base, with 5 bases spanning the gap. Per the germline V gene, CDR1 is GTSNPN and CDR2 is SVGIG (reference sequence). The CDR3 consists of 13 residues. CDR3 residues: CAWSANSNQPQHF. The CDR3 region has the DNA TGTGCCTGGAGTGCCAACAGCAATCAGCCCCAGCATTTT. The full variable domain, with the rest looked up from reference TRBV30 and TRBJ1-5, is SQTIHQWPATLVQPVGSPLSLECTVEGTSNPNLYWYRQAAGRGLQLLFYSVGIGQISSEVPQNLSASRPQDRQFILSSKKLLLSDSGFYLCAWSANSNQPQHFGDGTRLSIL.

This clonotype showed up many times. The chain joins TRBV7-2 to TRBJ2-3, with unresolved D. The CDR3 covers 13 residues. Trimming removed 5 bases at V and 4 bases at J, with 10 bases between. Germline V CDR1 and CDR2: SGHTA, FQGNSA. DNA of the CDR3: TGTGCCAGCAGCCCACACAGCTCAGATACGCAGTATTTT. Its protein product is CASSPHSSDTQYF.

This clonotype has a count of ten or more. The chain links TRBV2 to TRBJ2-2; 8 bases are shared with TRBD2. Trimming cost V 4 bases and J 5 bases; bases outside gene matches: 6. Germline assignment: CDR1 SNHLY and CDR2 FYNNEI. This CDR3 is built from 15 residues. The CDR3 region is CASSATSGGTGELFF. The CDR3 DNA reads as TGTGCCAGCAGTGCAACTAGCGGAGGAACCGGGGAGCTGTTTTTT.